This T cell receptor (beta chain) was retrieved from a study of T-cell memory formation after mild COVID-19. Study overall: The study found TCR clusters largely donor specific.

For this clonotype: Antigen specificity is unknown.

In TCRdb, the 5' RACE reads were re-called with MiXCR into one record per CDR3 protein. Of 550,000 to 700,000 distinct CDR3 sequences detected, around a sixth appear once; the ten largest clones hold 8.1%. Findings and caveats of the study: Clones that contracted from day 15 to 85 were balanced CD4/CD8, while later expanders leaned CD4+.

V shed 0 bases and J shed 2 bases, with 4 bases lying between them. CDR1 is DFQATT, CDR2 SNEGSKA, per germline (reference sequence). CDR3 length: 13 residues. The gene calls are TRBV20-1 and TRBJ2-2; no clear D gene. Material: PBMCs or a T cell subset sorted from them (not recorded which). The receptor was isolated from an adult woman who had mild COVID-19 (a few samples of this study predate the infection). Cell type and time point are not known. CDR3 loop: CSAREGNTGELFF. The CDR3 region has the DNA TGCAGTGCTAGAGAGGGTAACACCGGGGAGCTGTTTTTT.